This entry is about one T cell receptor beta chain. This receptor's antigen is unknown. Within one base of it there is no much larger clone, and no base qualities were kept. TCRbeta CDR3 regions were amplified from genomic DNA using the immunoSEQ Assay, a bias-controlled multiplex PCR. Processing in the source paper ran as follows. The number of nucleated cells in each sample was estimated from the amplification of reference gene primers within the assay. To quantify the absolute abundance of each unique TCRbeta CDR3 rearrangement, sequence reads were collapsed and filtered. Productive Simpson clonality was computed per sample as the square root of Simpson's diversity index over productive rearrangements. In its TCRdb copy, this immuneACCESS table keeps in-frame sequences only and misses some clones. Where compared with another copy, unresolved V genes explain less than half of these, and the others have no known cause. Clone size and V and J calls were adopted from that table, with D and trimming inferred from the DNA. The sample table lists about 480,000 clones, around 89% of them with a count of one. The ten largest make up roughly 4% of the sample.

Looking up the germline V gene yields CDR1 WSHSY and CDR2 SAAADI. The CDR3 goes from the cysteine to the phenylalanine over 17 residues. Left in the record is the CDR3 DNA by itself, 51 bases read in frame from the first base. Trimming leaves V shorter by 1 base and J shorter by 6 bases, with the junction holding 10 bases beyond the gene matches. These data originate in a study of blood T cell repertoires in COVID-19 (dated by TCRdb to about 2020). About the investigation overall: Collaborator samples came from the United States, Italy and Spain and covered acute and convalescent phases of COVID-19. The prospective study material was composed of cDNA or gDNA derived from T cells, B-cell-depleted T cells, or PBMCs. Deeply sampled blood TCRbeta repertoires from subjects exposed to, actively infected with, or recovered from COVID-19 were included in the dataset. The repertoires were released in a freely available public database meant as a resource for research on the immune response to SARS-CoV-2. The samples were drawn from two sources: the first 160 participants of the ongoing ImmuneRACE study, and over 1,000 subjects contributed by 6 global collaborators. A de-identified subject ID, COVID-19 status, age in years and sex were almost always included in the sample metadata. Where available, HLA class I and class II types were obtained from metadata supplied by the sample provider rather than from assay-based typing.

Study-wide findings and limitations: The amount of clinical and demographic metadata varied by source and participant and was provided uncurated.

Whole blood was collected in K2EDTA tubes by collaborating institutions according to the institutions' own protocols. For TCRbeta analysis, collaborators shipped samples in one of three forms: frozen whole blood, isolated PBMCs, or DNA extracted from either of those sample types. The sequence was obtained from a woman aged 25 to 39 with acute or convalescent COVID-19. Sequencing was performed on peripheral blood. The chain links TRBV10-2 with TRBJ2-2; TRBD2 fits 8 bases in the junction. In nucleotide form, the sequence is TGCGCCAGCAGTGAGTTCGGCGGTCGGGGGGGCTCCGGGGAGCTGTTTTTT. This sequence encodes CASSEFGGRGGSGELFF.